The 10 T cell receptor beta chains below come from one sample, sequenced in a study of blood T cell repertoires in COVID-19. Sequenced by immunoSEQ multiplex PCR; TCRdb stores in-frame clones only, minus some. The sample lists 350,000 to 450,000 clones, approximately 89% seen once, with over 0.7% in the top ten. Material for sequencing was PBMCs or T cells enriched from blood (not recorded which). These receptors all come from a woman aged 40 to 49 who had been exposed to COVID-19.

V and J are TRBV5-4 and TRBJ2-1; TRBD1 matches 7 bases. V lost 3 bases to trimming and J lost 2 bases; unmatched junction nucleotides: 8. Germline values: CDR1 SGHNT, CDR2 YYREEE (reference sequence). The CDR3 loop spans 16 amino acids. CDR3 protein: CASSYPGGTTYNEQFF. The CDR3 DNA follows: TGTGCCAGCAGCTACCCAGGGGGAACGACCTACAATGAGCAGTTCTTC.

The CDR3 sequence is CASSSRQGGNEQYF. The DNA of the CDR3 is TGTGCCAGCAGCTCCCGACAGGGTGGCAACGAGCAGTACTTC. The gene calls are TRBV7-2 and TRBJ2-7; 7 positions agree with TRBD1. CDR3 length equals 14 residues. V lost 4 bases, J lost 5 bases, and 8 bases stayed unmatched. Germline assignment: CDR1 SGHTA and CDR2 FQGNSA.

The V and J genes are TRBV24-1 and TRBJ2-5; possibly TRBD1 for D (5 bases). CDR3 length: 15 residues. Trimming shortened V by 3 bases and J by 1 base, and 11 bases separated the two germline ends. In germline, CDR1 is KGHDR, CDR2 SFDVKD. In nucleotides, the CDR3 is TGTGCCACCAGTGATCCGCGACAGCCCCAAGAGACCCAGTACTTC. Its translation: CATSDPRQPQETQYF.

The V and J genes are TRBV5-1 and TRBJ2-1; 7 nucleotides line up with TRBD1. There are 16 residues in the CDR3. Trimming took 6 bases from V and 8 from J; bases not matched to a gene: 17. Germline V gives CDR1 SGHRS, CDR2 YFSETQ. Here the CDR3 DNA reads TGCGCCAGCACCAGACAGGGTGAGATTGAATCATATGAGCAGTTCTTC. Its translation is CASTRQGEIESYEQFF.

The table lists this clone with a few counts. The V gene is TRBV11-1, the J gene TRBJ2-7; D is undetermined. This CDR3 is built from 14 residues. Germline-derived CDR1 and CDR2 are SGHAT and FQDESV (reference sequence). The ends were cut back, 1 base at V and 3 bases at J, with 10 bases in the middle. The CDR3 DNA reads as TGTGCCAGCAGCTTAGACCAGATGTACTACGAGCAGTACTTC. Residues: CASSLDQMYYEQYF. The full variable domain, rest sourced from reference TRBV11-1 and TRBJ2-7, is EAEVAQSPRYKITEKSQAVAFWCDPISGHATLYWYRQILGQGPELLVQFQDESVVDDSQLPKDRFSAERLKGVDSTLKIQPAELGDSAMYLCASSLDQMYYEQYFGPGTRLTVT.

The chain is built from TRBV12-3 or TRBV12-4 and TRBJ1-4; TRBD1 agrees at 8 bases. The ends lost 8 bases at V and 6 bases at J; junction bases unmatched: 5. CDR3 length: 13 amino acids. The CDR3 DNA reads TGTGCCAGCGGGGGACAGGCTCATGAAAAACTGTTTTTT. It encodes CASGGQAHEKLFF.

This clone has only one observation. J is TRBJ2-4 and V is TRBV19, with D possibly TRBD1 on 6 matching bases. The ends were cut back, 3 bases at V and 1 base at J, with 16 bases in the middle. Germline CDR1 LNHDA, CDR2 SQIVND (reference sequence). The CDR3 runs to 17 residues. The CDR3 DNA follows: TGTGCCAGTAGTATTGGCAGGGACAACGCGGCCAAAAACATTCAGTACTTC. Encoded protein: CASSIGRDNAAKNIQYF.

This sequence joins TRBV29-1 and TRBJ2-3, with 8 bases aligning to TRBD1. Germline V gene sequence: CDR1 SQVTM, CDR2 ANQGSEA. Trimming cost V 6 bases and J 1 base; bases outside gene matches: 6. CDR3 length: 14 amino acids. The CDR3 DNA reads TGCAGCGTGAAGCCGGGACAGGGCACAGATACGCAGTATTTT. Protein sequence: CSVKPGQGTDTQYF.

The gene calls are TRBV6-2 or TRBV6-3 and TRBJ2-7; TRBD1 matches 9 bases. Germline trimming cut 4 bases from V and 8 bases from J; bases unmatched to any gene: 12. Germline V CDR1 and CDR2: MNHEY, SVGEGT. This CDR3 has 15 residues. Here the CDR3 DNA reads TGTGCCAGCAGTTCCCCCGGGACAGGGCTTCTCCAGCAGTACTTC. It is translated as CASSSPGTGLLQQYF.

J is TRBJ1-2 and V is TRBV12-5; D not certain. This CDR3 is built from 14 residues. CDR1 and CDR2 from the germline V gene are LGHNT and FRNRAP. V lost 0 bases to trimming and J lost 2 bases, with 7 bases between them. CDR3 amino acids: CASGLVTRNYGYTF. The CDR3 DNA is TGTGCTAGTGGTTTGGTTACTCGAAACTATGGCTACACCTTC. Filled out from reference TRBV12-5 and TRBJ1-2, the complete variable domain reads DARVTQTPRHKVTEMGQEVTMRCQPILGHNTVFWYRQTMMQGLELLAYFRNRAPLDDSGMPKDRFSAEMPDATLATLKIQPSEPRDSAVYFCASGLVTRNYGYTFGSGTRLTVV.